This is a list of T cell receptor beta chains from one sample in a study of breast tumors, draining lymph nodes, adjacent tissues. Using its own MiXCR run on the multiplex PCR reads, TCRdb lists one record per CDR3 protein. The sample has some 120,000 distinct CDR3 sequences, about 20% seen once; the top ten hold around 3.5%. The sequenced sample consisted of axillary lymph node tissue. These receptors came from a female donor with breast cancer. Some clones in this sample may be carry-over from other donors' samples. Each CDR3 is given with its conserved first and last residue. A D gene is named only where the DNA matches it firmly. Size values are once, few and many counts, or a class for expanded clones, and some rows have none.

clone_size d_call j_call v_call cdr3_nt cdr3_aa
many TRBD2 TRBJ2-7 TRBV12-3/TRBV12-4 TGTGCCAGCAGTTCCCCTGGGACTAGCGCGTTCGACGAGCAGTACTTC CASSSPGTSAFDEQYF
many TRBD2 TRBJ2-1 TRBV20-1 TGCAGTGCTAGTAGCCTAGCGGGAGGGCCGGGGAATGAGCAGTTCTTC CSASSLAGGPGNEQFF
many NA TRBJ2-5 TRBV6-2/TRBV6-3 TGTGCCAGCAGCGGGGGCTGGGAGACCCAGTACTTC CASSGGWETQYF
many NA TRBJ2-3 TRBV11-2 TGTGCCAGCAGCTTAGATCTCAGGGCCGGCACAGATACGCAGTATTTT CASSLDLRAGTDTQYF
many TRBD1 TRBJ2-7 TRBV2 TGTGCCAGCAGTGGGGACAGGGGGTGGGAGCAGTACTTC CASSGDRGWEQYF
NA TRBD1 TRBJ1-5 TRBV27 TGTGCCAGCAGGGGGGGGACAGCCTTGGATCAGCCCCAGCATTTT CASRGGTALDQPQHF
NA NA TRBJ1-1 TRBV20-1 TGCAGTGCGGCCGGGACACCGAACACTGAAGCTTTCTTT CSAAGTPNTEAFF
many NA TRBJ2-1 TRBV5-5 TGTGCCAGCAGCTTAGATCCTCCCCGATCGGATGAGCAGTTCTTC CASSLDPPRSDEQFF
many NA TRBJ2-5 TRBV11-2 TGTGCCAGCAGCTTAGATACCGGGACCCAAGAGACCCAGTACTTC CASSLDTGTQETQYF
few NA TRBJ2-1 TRBV27 TGTGCCAGCAGGCTGACCCCTACTATTTACAATGAGCAGTTCTTC CASRLTPTIYNEQFF
many NA TRBJ2-3 TRBV3-1 TGTGCCAGCAGCCAAGATTTGGTTAGGTTGGATACGCAGTATTTT CASSQDLVRLDTQYF
many TRBD2 TRBJ2-1 TRBV10-1 TGCGCCAGCATACTCAGCGGGGGCTATAGAGCGAGCTCCTACAATGAGCAGTTCTTC CASILSGGYRASSYNEQFF
many NA TRBJ2-3 TRBV15 TGTGCCACCAGCAGAGGGGAAGATACGCAGTATTTT CATSRGEDTQYF
many NA TRBJ2-7 TRBV30 TGTGCCTGGAGTGTACTGTGGGCCGAGCAGTACTTC CAWSVLWAEQYF
many NA TRBJ2-1 TRBV25-1 TGTGCCAGCAGTGGATTAACGAACGGACAGAGCAATGAGCAGTTCTTC CASSGLTNGQSNEQFF
many NA TRBJ1-5 TRBV4-1 TGCGCCAGCAGCCAAGATCGCGGCAGGGCTCAGCCCCAGCATTTT CASSQDRGRAQPQHF
few NA TRBJ1-5 TRBV3-1 TGTGCCAGCAGCCAAGGGAGACAGCCCCAGCATTTT CASSQGRQPQHF
many TRBD1 TRBJ2-5 TRBV7-8 TGTGCCAGTAGGACAGGGCGGGAGACCCAGTACTTC CASRTGRETQYF
NA TRBD2 TRBJ2-5 TRBV3-1 TGTGCCAGCAGCCTAATAGCGGGACAAGAGACCCAGTACTTC CASSLIAGQETQYF
NA NA TRBJ1-1 TRBV20-1 TGCAGTGCCAAGAACACTGAAGCTTTCTTT CSAKNTEAFF
NA NA TRBJ1-5 TRBV28 TGTGCCAGCAGGATCAACAGGGCGTCTAGCAATCAGCCCCAGCATTTT CASRINRASSNQPQHF
many TRBD2 TRBJ2-5 TRBV9 TGTGCCAGCAGCCCTGACCGCGCGGGGGGGCTGGAGACCCAGTACTTC CASSPDRAGGLETQYF
few NA TRBJ1-1 TRBV2 TGTGCCAGCAGTGAGCGCCAGACAAACACTGAAGCTTTCTTT CASSERQTNTEAFF
many TRBD1 TRBJ1-6 TRBV20-1 TGCAGTGCTACTAAAAGAGGACAGGGGAATTTGTCATCCCTCCACTTT CSATKRGQGNLSSLHF
few TRBD1 TRBJ1-2 TRBV3-1 TGTGCCAGCAGCCCTCCTTTGACAGGGGATTTGAGCTACACCTTC CASSPPLTGDLSYTF
few TRBD2 TRBJ2-2 TRBV5-4 TGTGCCAGCAGCGTCGGACTAGCGGGGGGCCGCGGGGAGCTGTTTTTT CASSVGLAGGRGELFF
few NA TRBJ2-6 TRBV10-1 TGCGCCAAGCACCCGGACTTCTATGGGGCCAACGTCCTGACTTTC CAKHPDFYGANVLTF
NA TRBD2 TRBJ2-5 TRBV5-6 TGTGCCAGCAGCTTGGCCCTAGCGGGGGCAGAGACCCAGTACTTC CASSLALAGAETQYF
many NA TRBJ2-7 TRBV6-2/TRBV6-3 TGTGCCAGCAGTTATTCCCGACGGAGCTCCTACGAGCAGTACTTC CASSYSRRSSYEQYF
many TRBD2 TRBJ2-7 TRBV12-3/TRBV12-4 TGTGCCAGCAGTTCCACCGGGGGGGCTGGCTACGAGCAGTACTTC CASSSTGGAGYEQYF